These T cell receptor beta chains were read from a single sample in a study of response to subunit inactivated influenza vaccine. Using its own MiXCR run on the RT-PCR reads, TCRdb lists one record per CDR3 protein. Here the sample spans 400,000 to 550,000 distinct CDR3 sequences, about 25% being singletons. The sequences come from CD4+ T cells sorted from PBMCs, collected more than 4 days after vaccination. The receptors were gathered from a middle-aged man who received an inactivated influenza vaccine. The CDR3 runs from the conserved cysteine through the conserved F or W. A D gene is named only where the DNA matches it firmly. Some rows have no size entry. The others give once, few or many, or a class for an expanded clone.

j_gene: TRBJ1-5; abundance: .; d_gene: TRBD1; v_gene: TRBV7-8; CDR3nt: TGTGCCAGCAGCCCCGACAGGGCCAGAGGGAATCAGCCCCAGCATTTT; CDR3aa: CASSPDRARGNQPQHF
j_gene: TRBJ2-7; abundance: many; d_gene: .; v_gene: TRBV9; CDR3nt: TGTGCCAGCAGCCCAGGGGGAGGGAATGACTACGAGCAGTACTTC; CDR3aa: CASSPGGGNDYEQYF
j_gene: TRBJ2-3; abundance: .; d_gene: .; v_gene: TRBV7-8; CDR3nt: TGTGCCAGCAGCTCCGCGAGAAGCGGCACAGATACGCAGTATTTT; CDR3aa: CASSSARSGTDTQYF
j_gene: TRBJ2-4; abundance: many; d_gene: TRBD2; v_gene: TRBV9; CDR3nt: TGTGCCAGCAGCCCAGAGCCAGTAGCGGGTCTGAGGAACATTCAGTACTTC; CDR3aa: CASSPEPVAGLRNIQYF
j_gene: TRBJ2-2; abundance: .; d_gene: .; v_gene: TRBV10-3; CDR3nt: TGTGCCATCAGTGAGACAGCTACCTCCGGCGGGGAGCTGTTTTTT; CDR3aa: CAISETATSGGELFF
j_gene: TRBJ2-5; abundance: many; d_gene: TRBD1; v_gene: TRBV6-5; CDR3nt: TGTGCCAGCAGTTACTCGCCGGGACAGGGGTTGGAGACCCAGTACTTC; CDR3aa: CASSYSPGQGLETQYF
j_gene: TRBJ1-2; abundance: .; d_gene: TRBD1; v_gene: TRBV20-1; CDR3nt: TGCAGTGCTACCTCGACAGGGGTGGCGAACTATGGCTACACCTTC; CDR3aa: CSATSTGVANYGYTF
j_gene: TRBJ1-5; abundance: few; d_gene: .; v_gene: TRBV6-5; CDR3nt: TGTGCCAGCAGTTACTCGGAGAATCAGCCCCAGCATTTT; CDR3aa: CASSYSENQPQHF
j_gene: TRBJ2-3; abundance: many; d_gene: .; v_gene: TRBV7-8; CDR3nt: TGTGCCAGCAGCTTAGGCAGTACGAAGGGTACGCAGTATTTT; CDR3aa: CASSLGSTKGTQYF
j_gene: TRBJ2-7; abundance: few; d_gene: TRBD1; v_gene: TRBV5-5; CDR3nt: TGTGCCAGCAGCGCGACAGGGGTTTTTTCCTACGAGCAGTACTTC; CDR3aa: CASSATGVFSYEQYF
j_gene: TRBJ2-5; abundance: .; d_gene: TRBD1; v_gene: TRBV14; CDR3nt: TGTGCCAGCAGCCCCAGGACAGGGGAATGGGCATTAAGGGAGACCCAGTACTTC; CDR3aa: CASSPRTGEWALRETQYF
j_gene: TRBJ2-7; abundance: .; d_gene: TRBD2; v_gene: TRBV10-3; CDR3nt: TGTGCCATCAGTGACCGTGGGACTAGCGGGAGCCCCTACGAGCAGTACTTC; CDR3aa: CAISDRGTSGSPYEQYF
j_gene: TRBJ2-3; abundance: .; d_gene: TRBD2; v_gene: TRBV11-2; CDR3nt: TGTGCCAGCAGGCCATGGGGCGGGGGGGCCGAAGATACGCAGTATTTT; CDR3aa: CASRPWGGGAEDTQYF
j_gene: TRBJ2-1; abundance: .; d_gene: .; v_gene: TRBV7-9; CDR3nt: TGTGCCAGCAGCTTATTCGGCAATGAGCAGTTCTTC; CDR3aa: CASSLFGNEQFF
j_gene: TRBJ1-1; abundance: .; d_gene: TRBD1; v_gene: TRBV19; CDR3nt: TGTGCCAGCAGGGGGGCCGGCGACACTGAAGCTTTCTTT; CDR3aa: CASRGAGDTEAFF
j_gene: TRBJ1-1; abundance: few; d_gene: .; v_gene: TRBV28; CDR3nt: TGTGCCAGCAGTCCTAGGAGGTTTAAGAACACTGAAGCTTTCTTT; CDR3aa: CASSPRRFKNTEAFF
j_gene: TRBJ2-1; abundance: once; d_gene: TRBD1; v_gene: TRBV29-1; CDR3nt: TGCAGCGTTGAAGAGGGACAGAGAACAACCTACAATGAGCAGTTCTTC; CDR3aa: CSVEEGQRTTYNEQFF
j_gene: TRBJ2-7; abundance: .; d_gene: TRBD2; v_gene: TRBV7-9; CDR3nt: TGTGCCAGCCGCCCCGGGACTAGCCACTACGAGCAGTACTTC; CDR3aa: CASRPGTSHYEQYF
j_gene: TRBJ1-6; abundance: few; d_gene: .; v_gene: TRBV2; CDR3nt: TGTGCCAGCAGGGCAGGGGATTCACCCCTCCACTTT; CDR3aa: CASRAGDSPLHF
j_gene: TRBJ1-5; abundance: .; d_gene: .; v_gene: TRBV16; CDR3nt: TGTGCCAGCAGCCAACAGTATAGCAATCAGCCCCAGCATTTT; CDR3aa: CASSQQYSNQPQHF
j_gene: TRBJ2-3; abundance: .; d_gene: .; v_gene: TRBV11-2; CDR3nt: TGTGCCAGCAGCCGCGGGATTTTGAGTCAGACAGATACGCAGTATTTT; CDR3aa: CASSRGILSQTDTQYF
j_gene: TRBJ2-3; abundance: few; d_gene: .; v_gene: TRBV10-3; CDR3nt: TGTGCCATCAGCTCGCAGGGGACAGATACGCAGTATTTT; CDR3aa: CAISSQGTDTQYF
j_gene: TRBJ2-3; abundance: few; d_gene: .; v_gene: TRBV11-2; CDR3nt: TGTGCCAGCAGTTCCCTGAAGGGTAGGTCAGATACGCAGTATTTT; CDR3aa: CASSSLKGRSDTQYF
j_gene: TRBJ2-3; abundance: many; d_gene: .; v_gene: TRBV11-2; CDR3nt: TGTGCCAGCAGAACGACAGATACGCAGTATTTT; CDR3aa: CASRTTDTQYF
j_gene: TRBJ1-4; abundance: few; d_gene: TRBD1; v_gene: TRBV5-6; CDR3nt: TGTGCCAGCAGCTCCCTCCAGGGGGCGCGGAAACTGTTTTTT; CDR3aa: CASSSLQGARKLFF
j_gene: TRBJ1-6; abundance: .; d_gene: .; v_gene: TRBV20-1; CDR3nt: TGCAGTGCTATTTCCGGGGGCTTTGAATCACCCCTCCACTTT; CDR3aa: CSAISGGFESPLHF
j_gene: TRBJ2-1; abundance: .; d_gene: .; v_gene: TRBV9; CDR3nt: TGTGCCAGCAGCGTAACTAGCAGCGGTTTGGGTGAGCAGTTCTTC; CDR3aa: CASSVTSSGLGEQFF
j_gene: TRBJ2-1; abundance: few; d_gene: .; v_gene: TRBV7-9; CDR3nt: TGTGCCAGCCTTAAGGGAAGTGATGAGCAGTTCTTC; CDR3aa: CASLKGSDEQFF
j_gene: TRBJ2-1; abundance: few; d_gene: TRBD2; v_gene: TRBV5-6; CDR3nt: TGTGCCAGCAGCTTGCTAGGACTAGCGGGAGGGGTGACCTACAATGAGCAGTTCTTC; CDR3aa: CASSLLGLAGGVTYNEQFF
j_gene: TRBJ2-3; abundance: .; d_gene: .; v_gene: TRBV21-1; CDR3nt: TGTGCCAGCAGCAAAGGATCAAGGGGACTAGCGGTGACCATGGGAACAGATACGCAGTATTTT; CDR3aa: CASSKGSRGLAVTMGTDTQYF
j_gene: TRBJ2-2; abundance: few; d_gene: .; v_gene: TRBV5-1; CDR3nt: TGCGCCAGCAGCTTTCAGACGGGGCGTCCGAACACCGGGGAGCTGTTTTTT; CDR3aa: CASSFQTGRPNTGELFF
j_gene: TRBJ2-7; abundance: few; d_gene: .; v_gene: TRBV20-1; CDR3nt: TGCAGTGCTAGAGAGGGCAGGGGATATGCCGAGCAGTACTTC; CDR3aa: CSAREGRGYAEQYF
j_gene: TRBJ1-1; abundance: few; d_gene: TRBD1; v_gene: TRBV20-1; CDR3nt: TGCAGTGCCCGGGACAGGGGGCTCTCGAACACTGAAGCTTTCTTT; CDR3aa: CSARDRGLSNTEAFF
j_gene: TRBJ2-3; abundance: .; d_gene: .; v_gene: TRBV5-1; CDR3nt: TGCGCCAGCAGCTTGGGTCAGGGCCACTCCACAGATACGCAGTATTTT; CDR3aa: CASSLGQGHSTDTQYF
j_gene: TRBJ2-5; abundance: .; d_gene: TRBD1; v_gene: TRBV7-2; CDR3nt: TGTGCCAGCAGCTTAGTGCGGGCAGGGGGCCGGGAGACCCAGTACTTC; CDR3aa: CASSLVRAGGRETQYF
j_gene: TRBJ2-1; abundance: .; d_gene: TRBD1; v_gene: TRBV7-2; CDR3nt: TGTGCCAGCAGCTCCCAGACAGGGGGCTCCTACAATGAGCAGTTCTTC; CDR3aa: CASSSQTGGSYNEQFF
j_gene: TRBJ2-7; abundance: few; d_gene: TRBD2; v_gene: TRBV20-1; CDR3nt: TGCAGTGCTATTCGGGGGGGCTACGAGCAGTACTTC; CDR3aa: CSAIRGGYEQYF
j_gene: TRBJ2-7; abundance: .; d_gene: TRBD2; v_gene: TRBV18; CDR3nt: TGTGCCAGCTCAGGGCTTAGCGGGGGCACCTACGAGCAGTACTTC; CDR3aa: CASSGLSGGTYEQYF
j_gene: TRBJ2-2; abundance: .; d_gene: TRBD1; v_gene: TRBV5-1; CDR3nt: TGCGCCAGCAGCTTGGCGCCGGGACAGGTCGACACCGGGGAGCTGTTTTTT; CDR3aa: CASSLAPGQVDTGELFF
j_gene: TRBJ1-5; abundance: .; d_gene: .; v_gene: TRBV6-1; CDR3nt: TGTGCCAGCATCGAAGGGCGGGGTCAGCCCCAGCATTTT; CDR3aa: CASIEGRGQPQHF
j_gene: TRBJ2-7; abundance: .; d_gene: .; v_gene: TRBV20-1; CDR3nt: TGCAGCGCCCCCCTGCGGGCGAAATCCTACGAGCAGTACTTC; CDR3aa: CSAPLRAKSYEQYF
j_gene: TRBJ2-7; abundance: .; d_gene: TRBD1; v_gene: TRBV6-2/TRBV6-3; CDR3nt: TGTGCCAGCAGTTATATAATCCTGGACAGGCCGAGTGAGCAGTACTTC; CDR3aa: CASSYIILDRPSEQYF
j_gene: TRBJ2-3; abundance: .; d_gene: .; v_gene: TRBV29-1; CDR3nt: TGCAGCGTTGAAAAGGGAGAGGGGAATCTAGATACGCAGTATTTT; CDR3aa: CSVEKGEGNLDTQYF
j_gene: TRBJ2-1; abundance: few; d_gene: .; v_gene: TRBV15; CDR3nt: TGTGCCACCAGCAGAGATCGACCCTATGAGCAGTTCTTC; CDR3aa: CATSRDRPYEQFF
j_gene: TRBJ2-5; abundance: few; d_gene: TRBD1; v_gene: TRBV29-1; CDR3nt: TGCAGCGTTGAAGGTGGTAGGGGGCTGATCCAAGAGACCCAGTACTTC; CDR3aa: CSVEGGRGLIQETQYF
j_gene: TRBJ2-1; abundance: .; d_gene: TRBD2; v_gene: TRBV4-1; CDR3nt: TGCGCCAGCAGCCGAGACGCGGGGGAAGTCTCCTACAATGAGCAGTTCTTC; CDR3aa: CASSRDAGEVSYNEQFF
j_gene: TRBJ2-7; abundance: few; d_gene: .; v_gene: TRBV7-2; CDR3nt: TGTGCCAGCAGCCTACTACACGGACGGGGCTACGAGCAGTACTTC; CDR3aa: CASSLLHGRGYEQYF
j_gene: TRBJ2-1; abundance: .; d_gene: .; v_gene: TRBV24-1; CDR3nt: TGTGCCACCGGTGGAGATGGGAGGAGCTCCTACAATGAGCAGTTCTTC; CDR3aa: CATGGDGRSSYNEQFF
j_gene: TRBJ2-7; abundance: .; d_gene: TRBD2; v_gene: TRBV29-1; CDR3nt: TGCAGCGTAGGGACTAGCGGGATATCCTACGAGCAGTACTTC; CDR3aa: CSVGTSGISYEQYF
j_gene: TRBJ1-5; abundance: .; d_gene: .; v_gene: TRBV6-6; CDR3nt: TGTGCCAGCAGCCTTCGAGATCAGCCCCAGCATTTT; CDR3aa: CASSLRDQPQHF
j_gene: TRBJ2-7; abundance: .; d_gene: TRBD2; v_gene: TRBV12-3/TRBV12-4; CDR3nt: TGTGCCAGCAGTTTTAGCGGGAGGGCCAACGAGCAGTACTTC; CDR3aa: CASSFSGRANEQYF
j_gene: TRBJ2-1; abundance: few; d_gene: TRBD1; v_gene: TRBV7-2; CDR3nt: TGTGCCAGCAGCGCAGACAGGGGGGGCTACAATGAGCAGTTCTTC; CDR3aa: CASSADRGGYNEQFF
j_gene: TRBJ1-1; abundance: .; d_gene: TRBD1; v_gene: TRBV6-6; CDR3nt: TGTGCCAGCGAGGCCCTTCGGGACAGTGAAGCTTTCTTT; CDR3aa: CASEALRDSEAFF
j_gene: TRBJ1-1; abundance: once; d_gene: .; v_gene: TRBV4-2; CDR3nt: TGTGCCAGCAGCCGTCCAGAGAACACTGAAGCTTTCTTT; CDR3aa: CASSRPENTEAFF
j_gene: TRBJ2-7; abundance: many; d_gene: TRBD2; v_gene: TRBV4-2; CDR3nt: TGTGCCAGCAGCCAAGATAGGACTAGCGGAATCTACGAGCAGTACTTC; CDR3aa: CASSQDRTSGIYEQYF